This is a list of T cell receptor beta chains from one sample in a study of T cell clones after liver transplantation. Generated by immunoSEQ multiplex PCR, the TCRdb table keeps only in-frame clones and is missing some. The sample gives around 35,000 clones, around 94% of which show up once; 25% to 30% is in the top ten. Sequencing was performed on CD8+ T cells from blood, taken 12 months after liver transplant. The receptor set was obtained from a human patient who received a liver transplant. Some of the T cells might come from the graft donor. The CDR3 runs from the conserved cysteine through the conserved F or W. Each record gives: J gene, V gene, clone size, D gene, CDR3 DNA, CDR3 protein. D genes are given only for firm matches. Not all rows give a size; the values are once, few, many and, for expanded clones, a class.

J: TRBJ1-2; V: TRBV27; size: .; D: .; DNA: TGTGCCAGCAAACCTCACGTCCACTATGGCTACACCTTC; CDR3: CASKPHVHYGYTF
J: TRBJ2-7; V: TRBV9; size: .; D: TRBD2; DNA: TGTGCCAGCAGCCGTGAGGGCTCGGCGGGAGCGATTTCCTACGAGCAGTACTTC; CDR3: CASSREGSAGAISYEQYF
J: TRBJ2-3; V: TRBV10-1; size: .; D: .; DNA: TGCGCCCGAGAACCCCTAGATTCTAGCACAGATACGCAGTATTTT; CDR3: CAREPLDSSTDTQYF
J: TRBJ2-2; V: TRBV19; size: .; D: .; DNA: TGTGCCAGTAGTATAAGAGGGACCGGGGAGCTGTTTTTT; CDR3: CASSIRGTGELFF
J: TRBJ2-7; V: TRBV6-5; size: .; D: TRBD1; DNA: TGTGCCAGCAGTTTGACAGGGCGGAACGAGCAGTACTTC; CDR3: CASSLTGRNEQYF
J: TRBJ2-3; V: TRBV10-2; size: .; D: TRBD1; DNA: TGCGCCAGCAGTGCCACAGGGGGCCCCTCAGATACGCAGTATTTT; CDR3: CASSATGGPSDTQYF
J: TRBJ1-2; V: TRBV7-9; size: .; D: .; DNA: TGTGCCAGCAGCTCAGTCCACACCTATGGCTACACCTTC; CDR3: CASSSVHTYGYTF
J: TRBJ2-2; V: TRBV10-2; size: .; D: .; DNA: TGCGCCAGCATCACGAAGGACACCGGGGAGCTGTTTTTT; CDR3: CASITKDTGELFF
J: TRBJ2-7; V: TRBV19; size: .; D: .; DNA: TGTGCCAGTACCCAGGGCCACGGAACCTACGAGCAGTACTTC; CDR3: CASTQGHGTYEQYF
J: TRBJ2-1; V: TRBV11-2; size: .; D: .; DNA: TGTGCCAGCAGCTTAGGGGCAGGGGAAGGGCGTGAGCAGTTCTTC; CDR3: CASSLGAGEGREQFF
J: TRBJ2-1; V: TRBV30; size: .; D: .; DNA: TGTGCCTGGAGTGTGGACAGCCCGGGTGAGCAGTTCTTC; CDR3: CAWSVDSPGEQFF
J: TRBJ1-2; V: TRBV7-9; size: .; D: .; DNA: TGTGCCAGCAGCGGCGACAGTTTTATTAACTATGGCTACACCTTC; CDR3: CASSGDSFINYGYTF
J: TRBJ2-7; V: TRBV28; size: .; D: TRBD1; DNA: TGTGCCAGCAGTCTCGGACAGGGGGGCTACGAGCAGTACTTC; CDR3: CASSLGQGGYEQYF
J: TRBJ2-7; V: TRBV7-9; size: .; D: .; DNA: TGTGCCAGCAGCTCTCCTTTGACACCGAACTACGAGCAGTACTTC; CDR3: CASSSPLTPNYEQYF
J: TRBJ2-2; V: TRBV27; size: .; D: TRBD1; DNA: TGTGCCAGCAAAAAACCGGGACAGGGGGATCCCGGGGAGCTGTTTTTT; CDR3: CASKKPGQGDPGELFF
J: TRBJ2-7; V: TRBV6-5; size: once; D: .; DNA: TGTGCCAGCAGTTACTCGTTCCGGGAGCCGGCCTACGAGCAGTACTTC; CDR3: CASSYSFREPAYEQYF
J: TRBJ2-1; V: TRBV27; size: .; D: .; DNA: TGTGCCAGCGGGCGGGGTCCGGACATGAATGAGCAGTTCTTC; CDR3: CASGRGPDMNEQFF
J: TRBJ2-1; V: TRBV2; size: .; D: TRBD2; DNA: TGTGCCAGCAGCCCCGGGACTAGCGTTCACAATGAGCAGTTCTTC; CDR3: CASSPGTSVHNEQFF
J: TRBJ2-7; V: TRBV9; size: .; D: TRBD2; DNA: TGTGCCAGCAGCGTAGACGGGACTAGCGGGTACGAGCAGTACTTC; CDR3: CASSVDGTSGYEQYF
J: TRBJ2-7; V: TRBV11-2; size: .; D: .; DNA: TGTGCCAGCAGCTTAGATTGGGGGCAGTCCTACGAGCAGTACTTC; CDR3: CASSLDWGQSYEQYF
J: TRBJ2-5; V: TRBV21-1; size: .; D: .; DNA: TGTGCCAGCGGAAACCGAACAGGGAATAAAGAGACCCAGTACTTC; CDR3: CASGNRTGNKETQYF
J: TRBJ2-1; V: TRBV15; size: once; D: TRBD1; DNA: TGTGCCACCAGCAGCGAAGGACAGGGCGCTTACAATGAGCAGTTCTTC; CDR3: CATSSEGQGAYNEQFF
J: TRBJ2-5; V: TRBV6-6; size: .; D: .; DNA: TGTGCCAGCAGTTACTCGATGGTCGAGACCCAGTACTTC; CDR3: CASSYSMVETQYF
J: TRBJ2-3; V: TRBV11-2; size: .; D: .; DNA: TGTGCCAGCAGCTTCCGACGGAGCCAAGGCACAGATACGCAGTATTTT; CDR3: CASSFRRSQGTDTQYF
J: TRBJ1-2; V: TRBV14; size: .; D: .; DNA: TGTGCCAGCAGCCTCCGGGGCTCCTATGGCTACACCTTC; CDR3: CASSLRGSYGYTF
J: TRBJ2-7; V: TRBV6-5; size: .; D: TRBD1; DNA: TGTGCCAGCAGTTATGGACAGGGGGTTTACGAGCAGTACTTC; CDR3: CASSYGQGVYEQYF
J: TRBJ1-1; V: TRBV28; size: once; D: .; DNA: TGTGCCAGCAGCCCGGGGGGGGTGCAAGCTTTCTTT; CDR3: CASSPGGVQAFF
J: TRBJ2-7; V: TRBV11-2; size: .; D: .; DNA: TGTGCCAGCAGCTTATTCAGGGTCCAGGGGTACGAGCAGTACTTC; CDR3: CASSLFRVQGYEQYF
J: TRBJ2-1; V: TRBV27; size: .; D: .; DNA: TGTGCCAGCAGGGACAGAAGCTCCTACAATGAGCAGTTCTTC; CDR3: CASRDRSSYNEQFF